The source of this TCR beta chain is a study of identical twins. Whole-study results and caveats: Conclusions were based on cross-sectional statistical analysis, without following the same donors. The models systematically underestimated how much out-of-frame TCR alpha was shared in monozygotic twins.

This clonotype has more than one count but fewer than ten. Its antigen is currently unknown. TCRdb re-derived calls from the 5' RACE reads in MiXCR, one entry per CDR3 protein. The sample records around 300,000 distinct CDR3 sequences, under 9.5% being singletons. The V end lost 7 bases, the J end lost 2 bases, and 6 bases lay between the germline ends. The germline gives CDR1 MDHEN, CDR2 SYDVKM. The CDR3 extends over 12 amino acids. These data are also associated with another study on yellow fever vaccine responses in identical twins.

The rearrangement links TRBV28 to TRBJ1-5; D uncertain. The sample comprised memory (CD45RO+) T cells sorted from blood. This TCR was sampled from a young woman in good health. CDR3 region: CASNKGNQPQHF. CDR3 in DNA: TGTGCCAGCAATAAAGGCAATCAGCCCCAGCATTTT.